This T cell receptor (beta chain) was sequenced in a study of read filtering for tumor transcriptome and immune sequencing. Study as a whole: The cohort had over 16 men and more than 13 women aged about 45 to 80, mean roughly 65 years. By R-ISS, stages I, II and III held about 8, 17 and 7 patients. Notes on the study in general: This fraction held mixed bone marrow immune cells after CD138-negative sorting.

This clonotype appeared many times. The antigen is unknown. Molecular barcoded adaptors covering alpha/delta and beta/gamma chains were used on approximately 400 ng RNA. MiXCR, run by TCRdb on the reads, gives a single entry per CDR3 protein. The sample records tens of thousands of distinct CDR3 sequences, roughly 12% being singletons. This sequence was found in a donor over 35 with multiple myeloma. Material for sequencing was a population of CD138-negative cells sorted from bone marrow.

The CDR3 spells CASSRALEEDEQFF. In nucleotides, the CDR3 is TGTGCCAGCAGCCGGGCCCTAGAAGAGGATGAGCAGTTCTTC. The V gene is TRBV3-1, the J gene TRBJ2-1; D is unresolved. Trimming removed 4 bases from V and 8 bases from J, with 15 bases in between. The CDR3 totals 14 residues. Germline V gene data show CDR1 as LGHDT and CDR2 as YNNKEL (reference sequence).